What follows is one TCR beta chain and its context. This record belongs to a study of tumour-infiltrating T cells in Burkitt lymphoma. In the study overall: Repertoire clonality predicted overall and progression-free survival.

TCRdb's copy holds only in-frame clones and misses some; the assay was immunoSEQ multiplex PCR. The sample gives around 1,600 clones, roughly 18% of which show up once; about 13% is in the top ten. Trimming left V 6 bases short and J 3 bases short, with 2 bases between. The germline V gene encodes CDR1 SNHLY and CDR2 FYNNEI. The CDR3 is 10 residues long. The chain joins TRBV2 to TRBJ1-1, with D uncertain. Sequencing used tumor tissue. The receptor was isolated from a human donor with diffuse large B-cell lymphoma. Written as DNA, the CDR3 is TGTGCCAGCAGCGACACTGAAGCTTTCTTT. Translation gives CASSDTEAFF.